The rows below give T cell receptor beta chains drawn from one sample of a study of cytomegalovirus exposure and HLA in healthy donors. TCRdb keeps only in-frame clones here, not all; method: immunoSEQ multiplex PCR. The data contain more than 200,000 clones, almost 70% of them seen just once; the ten biggest clones take up 2.6%. Sequencing input: PBMCs. The receptors derive from a man aged 40-49 years in good health and CMV-seropositive. The CDR3 runs from the conserved cysteine through the conserved F or W. A D gene is named only where the DNA matches it firmly. Clone sizes are given selectively: once, few, many, or a class where the clone is expanded.

v_call	j_call	d_call	clone_size	cdr3_nt	cdr3_aa
TRBV6-5	TRBJ1-1	-	-	TGTGCCAGCAGTTACTCGGGGGGGAACACTGAAGCTTTCTTT	CASSYSGGNTEAFF
TRBV4-1	TRBJ2-7	-	-	TGCGCCAGCAGCCAACGTACAGGGCCCGCCTACGAGCAGTACTTC	CASSQRTGPAYEQYF
TRBV6-1	TRBJ1-3	-	few	TGTGCCAGCAGCGCATTGCAGTACTCTGGAAACACCATATATTTT	CASSALQYSGNTIYF
TRBV2	TRBJ1-5	-	-	TGTGCCAGCAGTGACGGGGTCGGTCAGCCCCAGCATTTT	CASSDGVGQPQHF
TRBV7-9	TRBJ1-6	-	few	TGTGCCAGCAGCTCGAGCTCCTATAATTCACCCCTCCACTTT	CASSSSSYNSPLHF
TRBV5-1	TRBJ2-7	TRBD2	-	TGCGCCAGCAGCCCTACTAGCGGGTCCTACGAGCAGTACTTC	CASSPTSGSYEQYF
TRBV2	TRBJ1-2	TRBD1	few	TGTGCCAGCAGTGGCATGGACAGGAACTATGGCTACACCTTC	CASSGMDRNYGYTF
TRBV5-8	TRBJ2-7	-	-	TGTGCCAGCAGCTTGTTCACCTACGAGCAGTACTTC	CASSLFTYEQYF
TRBV2	TRBJ2-2	TRBD2	-	TGTGCCAGCAGAGCCCCGGGACTAGCGGGGGGAGGGGAGCTGTTTTTT	CASRAPGLAGGGELFF
TRBV5-1	TRBJ2-5	-	few	TGCGCCAGCAGCTTGGGCGGGCTTTCCGGAGAAGAGACCCAGTACTTC	CASSLGGLSGEETQYF
TRBV6-1	TRBJ2-7	TRBD1	-	TGTGCCAGCAGATACAGGGGGCGCACGGGGGAGCAGTACTTC	CASRYRGRTGEQYF
TRBV19	TRBJ1-2	-	-	TGTGCCAGTAGTATTGGGGAAAGGGGTTATGGCTACACCTTC	CASSIGERGYGYTF
TRBV6-1	TRBJ2-3	-	-	TGTGCCAGCAGTGAAGCTATAGGAGGGGGCGCAGATACGCAGTATTTT	CASSEAIGGGADTQYF